This T cell receptor beta chain derives from a study of T cell repertoires in cytomegalovirus infection (dated by TCRdb to about 2019). Context from the whole study: Because public TCR beta signatures pointed to carriage of CMV infection together with the matching HLA type, the HLA type of each donor mattered for the analysis.

CDR1 SQVTM and CDR2 ANQGSEA are derived from the germline V gene. The junction carries 7 bases between V and J, which are trimmed by 0 bases and 7 bases respectively. Inclusive of the bounding cysteine and phenylalanine, the CDR3 is 12 residues long. Left in the record is the CDR3 DNA by itself, 36 bases read in frame from the first base. This clonotype was seen a handful of times. What antigen it recognizes has not been identified. The record has no base qualities; no much larger clone is one base away. The paper as a whole reports these results and caveats: The ex vivo response was dominated by HLA-C-restricted CMV-specific TCR beta clonotypes, and the single most frequent clonotype in two of eight donors was supplied by these HLA-C-restricted clonotypes. Cumulative frequency of public TCR beta family members discriminated carriers of CMV infection plus the relevant HLA type in this cohort and an independent roughly 350-donor cohort.

This sample was sequenced with an Illumina HiSeq 1500. TCRdb reworked the public reads: Q25 trimming with fastp, MiXCR clone assembly, productive beta chains retained. Rows merge per CDR3 protein into single entries with the most common DNA and genes. The sample has approximately 750,000 distinct CDR3 sequences on record, about a third of them singletons. Roughly 2.8% of the sample comes from the top ten. The chain was built from TRBV29-1 and TRBJ1-5, with no D gene named confidently. Sequencing was done on a sample of PBMCs. This TCR came from a human donor in good health (CMV status not recorded). Some clones in this sample may be carry-over from other donors' samples. The bases are TGCAGCGTTGAAGACACAAACCAGCCCCAGCATTTT. Its protein is CSVEDTNQPQHF.